These T cell receptor beta chains were read from a single sample in a study of blood T cell repertoires in COVID-19. Some clones are missing from TCRdb's copy, which holds only in-frame ones; the method was immunoSEQ multiplex PCR. The data contain tens of thousands of clones, around 76% of them singletons. The sample consisted of peripheral blood. The receptor source for this set is a man older than 75 with acute or convalescent COVID-19. CDR3s include the opening cysteine and the closing phenylalanine or tryptophan. D genes are given only for firm matches.

v_call,d_call,j_call,cdr3_nt,cdr3_aa
TRBV3-1/TRBV3-2,NA,TRBJ2-1,TGTGCCAGCAGCCAACTAATGCGGGGCTACAATGAGCAGTTCTTC,CASSQLMRGYNEQFF
TRBV3-1/TRBV3-2,TRBD2,TRBJ2-5,TGTGCCAGCAGCCCAACCAGCGGGAGGGGGGAGACCCAGTACTTC,CASSPTSGRGETQYF
TRBV29-1,TRBD1,TRBJ1-2,TGCAGCGATTCAGGGGGCAGCTATGGCTACACCTTC,CSDSGGSYGYTF
TRBV3-1/TRBV3-2,NA,TRBJ1-6,TGTGCCAGCAGCCATGGACAGCTCACTTCGTCACCCCTCCACTTT,CASSHGQLTSSPLHF
TRBV7-8,TRBD1,TRBJ1-5,TGTGCCAGCAGCTCGGGACAGGTTAATCAGCCCCAGCATTTT,CASSSGQVNQPQHF
TRBV5-1,NA,TRBJ2-3,TGCGCCAGCAGCTTTCGTGATACGCAGTATTTT,CASSFRDTQYF
TRBV30,NA,TRBJ1-4,TGTGCCTGGAGTGCCGGGACAAGGCTGTTTTTT,CAWSAGTRLFF
TRBV6-1,TRBD2,TRBJ2-3,TGTGCCAGCTGTGAGAGCGGGGGGGCGCCGGAAGATACGCAGTATTTT,CASCESGGAPEDTQYF
TRBV29-1,NA,TRBJ2-1,TGCAGCGTTGAAAACAGGTTGGGCTACAATGAGCAGTTCTTC,CSVENRLGYNEQFF
TRBV21-1,NA,TRBJ2-1,TGTGCCAGCAGCACGGGACTAGCGGGGGGGGAGCGTGAGCAGTTCTTC,CASSTGLAGGEREQFF
TRBV15,TRBD2,TRBJ2-3,TGTGCCACCAGCAGAGACCTAGCGGGGGGGAGGGCAGATACGCAGTATTTT,CATSRDLAGGRADTQYF
TRBV11-2,TRBD2,TRBJ2-2,TGTGCCAGCAGCTTAGTGATTAGCGGGAGGTACACCGGGGAGCTGTTTTTT,CASSLVISGRYTGELFF
TRBV19,NA,TRBJ1-5,TGTGCCAGTAGTATCCAGGGGACTAGCAATCAGCCCCAGCATTTT,CASSIQGTSNQPQHF
TRBV10-2,TRBD2,TRBJ2-3,TGCGCCAGCAGGACTAGCGGCACAGATACGCAGTATTTT,CASRTSGTDTQYF